The text below deals with one T cell receptor beta chain. The table came from immunoSEQ multiplex PCR; TCRdb's copy has only in-frame clones and leaves some out. Seen here are some 250,000 clones, around 85% observed once, and the top ten hold roughly 12%. This sample stems from a study of blood T cell repertoires in COVID-19. Study-level information: Donors in the United States, Italy and Spain gave samples during acute or convalescent COVID-19.

CDR1 and CDR2 from the germline V gene are MDHEN and SYDVKM. The CDR3 runs to 13 residues. The V end lost 4 bases, the J end lost 3 bases, and 9 bases lay between the germline ends. The genes are TRBV28 and TRBJ1-2, with a tentative D call TRBD1 (6 bases). This sequence was found in a young woman with COVID-19, enrolled during active disease. Source material: peripheral blood. CDR3 loop: CASSWGQHYGYTF. CDR3 DNA: TGTGCCAGCAGTTGGGGGCAGCACTATGGCTACACCTTC.